Each of the 30 T cell receptor beta chains below was sequenced from the same sample in a study of shared clonotypes between healthy human individuals. Profiling relied on immunoSEQ multiplex PCR, and the TCRdb table lists in-frame clones only, not all of them. The sample holds 1,500,000 or so clones; less than 99% are singletons and the top ten take about 0.35%. Material for sequencing was naive CD4+ T cells sorted from blood. Specified subset: CD45RA+ positively selected. All receptors come from a man aged 25 to 40 in good health.

The rearrangement joins TRBV28 to TRBJ2-1; D not resolved. Looked up from germline, CDR1 is MDHEN and CDR2 is SYDVKM. Trimming shortened V by 6 bases and J by 12 bases, and 6 bases separated the two germline ends. This CDR3 comprises 9 residues. The CDR3 DNA reads TGTGCCAGCAGCCCTCCGCAGTTCTTC. Amino acids: CASSPPQFF.

Details on this clone: This sample also contains other DNA sequences that code for the same CDR3. The chain couples TRBV19 to TRBJ1-1; D gene ambiguous. There are 13 residues in the CDR3. The V gene's germline CDR1 is LNHDA and CDR2 SQIVND (reference sequence). The germline V and J ends were trimmed by 4 bases and 0 bases, with 6 bases remaining between them. CDR3 residues: CASSNRVNTEAFF. DNA of the CDR3: TGTGCCAGTAGTAATCGGGTGAACACTGAAGCTTTCTTT.

DNA for the CDR3: TGCGCCAGCAGCTTGGACCCGACAGGCCTCGAGCAGTACTTC. Its protein is CASSLDPTGLEQYF. This chain connects TRBV5-1 to TRBJ2-7, with a weak D call TRBD1 (6 bases). Germline-derived CDR1 and CDR2 are SGHRS and YFSETQ. There are 14 residues in the CDR3. The V end was cut by 0 bases, the J end by 6 bases, with 13 bases between.

This sequence joins TRBV28 and TRBJ2-7; TRBD2 aligns across 7 bases. CDR3 size: 16 residues. Germline CDR1 MDHEN, CDR2 SYDVKM. The ends lost 5 bases at V and 2 bases at J; junction bases unmatched: 12. The CDR3, as DNA: TGTGCCAGCAGTATGGGAGGGATACTAACCCCCTACGAGCAGTACTTC. As protein: CASSMGGILTPYEQYF. Based on the CDR3 plus reference TRBV28 and TRBJ2-7, the full variable domain is DVKVTQSSRYLVKRTGEKVFLECVQDMDHENMFWYRQDPGLGLRLIYFSYDVKMKEKGDIPEGYSVSREKKERFSLILESASTNQTSMYLCASSMGGILTPYEQYFGPGTRLTVT.

With regard to this clone: In the same sample, other DNA sequences code for this CDR3. The rearrangement uses TRBV10-3 and TRBJ2-1, with 7 bases that match TRBD2. The CDR3 is made up of 14 amino acids. J lost 5 bases, V lost 4 bases, and 5 bases had no gene match. Germline CDR1 and CDR2: ENHRY and SYGVKD. This chain's CDR3 is CAISVAGGDNEQFF. The CDR3 DNA is TGTGCCATCAGTGTAGCGGGTGGTGACAATGAGCAGTTCTTC.

Worth noting for this clone: The sample has other DNA sequences that encode this CDR3 too. The CDR3 sequence is CASSSLLTYEQYF. Written as DNA, the CDR3 is TGTGCCAGCAGTTCACTCCTGACCTACGAGCAGTACTTC. The gene calls are TRBV28 and TRBJ2-7; D call uncertain. Germline-derived CDR1 and CDR2 are MDHEN and SYDVKM. The length of the CDR3 is 13 residues. The ends were cut back, 4 bases at V and 2 bases at J, with 9 bases in the middle.

The V and J genes are TRBV30 and TRBJ1-2; D gene uncertain. The CDR3 contains 14 residues. V was cut by 4 bases and J by 0 bases, with 12 bases left in between. Germline V gene sequence: CDR1 GTSNPN, CDR2 SVGIG (reference sequence). The CDR3 bases are TGTGCCTGGATACGCAGGAGTTCTAACTATGGCTACACCTTC. Amino acid sequence: CAWIRRSSNYGYTF.

The V and J genes are TRBV11-2 and TRBJ2-1; the match to TRBD1 covers 12 bases. J lost 8 bases, V lost 1 base, and 6 bases had no gene match. Germline V gene sequence: CDR1 SGHAT, CDR2 FQNNGV. This CDR3 contains 16 residues. The CDR3 protein is CASSLAAGQGADEQFF. DNA of the CDR3: TGTGCCAGCAGCTTAGCAGCGGGACAGGGGGCGGATGAGCAGTTCTTC. The whole variable domain, filled in from reference TRBV11-2 and TRBJ2-1, reads EAGVAQSPRYKIIEKRQSVAFWCNPISGHATLYWYQQILGQGPKLLIQFQNNGVVDDSQLPKDRFSAERLKGVDSTLKIQPAKLEDSAVYLCASSLAAGQGADEQFFGPGTRLTVL.

This chain connects TRBV27 to TRBJ2-7; tentatively, D is TRBD2 (6 bases). The CDR3 has 13 amino acids. Trimming left V 3 bases short and J 4 bases short, with 10 bases between. Per germline, CDR1 MNHEY and CDR2 SMNVEV (reference sequence). The DNA for the CDR3 is TGTGCCAGCAGTTTTGGCGGGGAGTACGAGCAGTACTTC. This translates into CASSFGGEYEQYF.

This chain links TRBV6-5 with TRBJ2-3; D unclear. V lost 4 bases and J 0 bases, leaving 11 bases between the germline ends. CDR1 and CDR2 (germline): MNHEY, SVGAGI. The CDR3 extends over 15 amino acids. CDR3 sequence (DNA): TGTGCCAGCAGTTCCTCTCGGCAGAGCACAGATACGCAGTATTTT. Translated: CASSSSRQSTDTQYF.

The chain uses TRBV7-2 and TRBJ2-1; D call uncertain. The germline V and J ends were trimmed by 6 bases and 5 bases, with 8 bases remaining between them. Germline-derived CDR1 and CDR2 are SGHTA and FQGNSA. CDR3 size: 12 residues. The CDR3 DNA follows: TGTGCCAGCAGTTCCGACCACAATGAGCAGTTCTTC. Amino acid sequence: CASSSDHNEQFF. The full variable domain, its missing parts supplied by reference TRBV7-2 and TRBJ2-1, is GAGVSQSPSNKVTEKGKDVELRCDPISGHTALYWYRQSLGQGLEFLIYFQGNSAPDKSGLPSDRFSAERTGGSVSTLTIQRTQQEDSAVYLCASSSDHNEQFFGPGTRLTVL.

V is TRBV10-1 and J is TRBJ2-5; 7 bases agree with TRBD1. Germline V gene sequence: CDR1 WNHNN, CDR2 SYGVQD (reference sequence). The CDR3 totals 14 residues. V shed 0 bases and J 5 bases; nucleotides not matched to a gene: 3. CDR3: CASSESGRGETQYF. The DNA of the CDR3 is TGCGCCAGCAGTGAGTCCGGCAGGGGGGAGACCCAGTACTTC.

The J gene is TRBJ1-4, the V gene TRBV7-9; the D is unclear. The CDR3 sequence is 13 residues long. CDR1 is SEHNR and CDR2 is FQNEAQ in the germline V gene (reference sequence). V shed 4 bases and J shed 7 bases, with 10 bases lying between them. The DNA for the CDR3 is TGTGCCAGCAGCTCGGACTGGATTGAAAAACTGTTTTTT. Translation: CASSSDWIEKLFF. Filled out from reference TRBV7-9 and TRBJ1-4, the complete variable domain reads DTGVSQNPRHKITKRGQNVTFRCDPISEHNRLYWYRQTLGQGPEFLTYFQNEAQLEKSRLLSDRFSAERPKGSFSTLEIQRTEQGDSAMYLCASSSDWIEKLFFGSGTQLSVL.

Turning to this clone: The identical CDR3 is also encoded by other nucleotide sequences in the sample. This rearrangement joins TRBV5-1 to TRBJ1-1; D unresolved. Trimming stripped 1 base from V and 1 base from J, with 5 bases between. CDR3 length: 13 amino acids. Germline CDR1 reads SGHRS; CDR2 reads YFSETQ. The CDR3, as DNA: TGCGCCAGCAGCTTGACGGGGAACACTGAAGCTTTCTTT. The encoded protein is CASSLTGNTEAFF. Supplemented by reference TRBV5-1 and TRBJ1-1, the full variable domain reads KAGVTQTPRYLIKTRGQQVTLSCSPISGHRSVSWYQQTPGQGLQFLFEYFSETQRNKGNFPGRFSGRQFSNSRSEMNVSTLELGDSALYLCASSLTGNTEAFFGQGTRLTVV.

The rearrangement uses TRBV15 and TRBJ2-7; 8 positions match TRBD2. Unmatched junction bases numbered 13, after V lost 5 bases and J lost 4 bases. The CDR3 length is 16 residues. In germline, CDR1 is LNHNV, CDR2 YYDKDF (reference sequence). The CDR3: CATSPDPGRGLYEQYF. The CDR3 coding sequence is TGTGCCACCAGCCCCGACCCCGGGAGGGGACTATACGAGCAGTACTTC.

The gene calls are TRBV2 and TRBJ2-7, with TRBD1 matching 7 bases. This CDR3 comprises 15 residues. V was pared by 5 bases and J by 0 bases, with 7 bases of the junction left unmatched. Looked up from germline, CDR1 is SNHLY and CDR2 is FYNNEI. CDR3 bases: TGTGCCAGCAGTCCGACAGGGAACCCCTCCTACGAGCAGTACTTC. Translation: CASSPTGNPSYEQYF.

The V gene is TRBV10-3, the J gene TRBJ1-1; D gene uncertain. Germline CDR1 reads ENHRY; CDR2 reads SYGVKD. Between the trimmed V and J ends, which lost 8 bases and 1 base, there was a span of 5 bases. This CDR3 spans 11 amino acids. CDR3 coding DNA: TGTGCCATCTCCCGGAACACTGAAGCTTTCTTT. Protein sequence: CAISRNTEAFF.

This chain connects TRBV28 to TRBJ1-5; possibly TRBD1 for D (6 bases). Germline V gene data show CDR1 as MDHEN and CDR2 as SYDVKM. CDR3 length equals 15 residues. Trimming cost V 7 bases and J 5 bases, with 18 bases left between them. The CDR3 sequence: CASKSVGQRYQPQHF. The CDR3 DNA reads as TGTGCCAGCAAGAGTGTAGGACAGCGATATCAGCCCCAGCATTTT.

The chain carries TRBV5-1 and TRBJ2-7; TRBD1 might be the D (5 bases). Germline V lookup: CDR1 SGHRS, CDR2 YFSETQ. This CDR3 spans 15 amino acids. V lost 1 base and J 2 bases, leaving 13 bases between the germline ends. The CDR3 region is CASSLRLGPTYEQYF. In nucleotides, the CDR3 is TGCGCCAGCAGCTTGAGATTGGGGCCAACCTACGAGCAGTACTTC.

This clone has just one count. Written as DNA, the CDR3 is TGTGCCAGTGTCCGGGCAATAGGAGGGCGCGGGGAGCTGTTTTTT. Protein product: CASVRAIGGRGELFF. The chain employs TRBV19 and TRBJ2-2, with D possibly being TRBD2 (6 bases). Germline V gives CDR1 LNHDA, CDR2 SQIVND (reference sequence). Trimming pared 8 bases from V and 7 bases from J, leaving 20 bases between. The CDR3 totals 15 residues.

This chain joins TRBV19 and TRBJ2-7; the match to TRBD1 covers 8 bases. This CDR3 comprises 14 residues. Trimming took 4 bases from V and 3 from J; bases not matched to a gene: 5. Germline CDR1 and CDR2: LNHDA and SQIVND (reference sequence). The CDR3 DNA sequence: TGTGCCAGTAGTAGGGGACAGGACATCTACGAGCAGTACTTC. Translating gives CASSRGQDIYEQYF.

The chain has TRBV29-1 and TRBJ2-1; tentatively, D is TRBD1 or TRBD2 (5 bases each). V lost 8 bases and J lost 4, with 15 bases in between. The germline V gene encodes CDR1 SQVTM and CDR2 ANQGSEA. The CDR3 extends over 13 amino acids. The chain's CDR3 is CSYMGPGYNEQFF. In DNA form, the CDR3 reads TGCAGCTACATGGGACCCGGGTACAATGAGCAGTTCTTC.

J is TRBJ1-5 and V is TRBV27; no clear D. Trimming removed 2 bases from V and 9 bases from J, with 11 bases in between. This CDR3 spans 13 amino acids. Per germline, CDR1 MNHEY and CDR2 SMNVEV (reference sequence). The CDR3 sequence: CASSLSLSWPQHF. The CDR3, as DNA: TGTGCCAGCAGTTTAAGCCTCTCGTGGCCCCAGCATTTT.

The genes are TRBV7-9 and TRBJ1-4, with D unclear. This CDR3 has 13 residues. Germline V gene data show CDR1 as SEHNR and CDR2 as FQNEAQ (reference sequence). Between the trimmed V and J ends, which lost 5 bases and 8 bases, there was a span of 12 bases. This CDR3 is CASSRGMGEKLFF. DNA of the CDR3: TGTGCCAGCAGCCGGGGAATGGGGGAAAAACTGTTTTTT.

This clone was detected once. V is TRBV18 and J is TRBJ1-1; D unresolved. The V end was cut by 3 bases, the J end by 2 bases, with 16 bases between. Germline values: CDR1 KGHSH, CDR2 LQKENI. The CDR3 runs 16 residues. CDR3 amino acids: CASSPPSQDSNTEAFF. CDR3 nucleotides: TGTGCCAGCTCACCCCCCTCTCAGGATTCCAACACTGAAGCTTTCTTT.

This clone was picked up one time. The chain combines TRBV21-1 with TRBJ2-5; TRBD2 is taken as the D call from the table, unchecked against the DNA. TRBV21-1 is described as a pseudogene. There are 14 residues in the CDR3. The CDR3 protein is CASSKIAGQETQYF. DNA of the CDR3: TGTGCCAGCAGCAAAATTGCCGGTCAAGAGACCCAGTACTTC.

This chain joins TRBV19 and TRBJ1-1; D perhaps matches TRBD1 (5 bases). The CDR3 is 16 amino acids. The V end lost 9 bases, the J end lost 1 base, and 21 bases lay between the germline ends. Germline values: CDR1 LNHDA, CDR2 SQIVND (reference sequence). CDR3 region: CASTPGLLKKNTEAFF. As DNA, the CDR3 is TGTGCCAGCACGCCGGGACTCTTGAAGAAGAACACTGAAGCTTTCTTT.

V and J are TRBV28 and TRBJ2-6; TRBD1 aligns across 7 bases. CDR1 MDHEN and CDR2 SYDVKM come from the germline V gene. V gave up 8 bases and J gave up 0 bases; unmatched junction bases: 10. The CDR3 runs 17 residues. CDR3 in DNA: TGTGCCAGCTGCTTAGGGACAGTCCCCTCTGGGGCCAACGTCCTGACTTTC. Translating gives CASCLGTVPSGANVLTF.

V and J are TRBV5-4 and TRBJ1-3; no clear D. V was trimmed by 2 bases and J by 1 base, leaving 4 bases between them. CDR1 and CDR2 (germline): SGHNT, YYREEE (reference sequence). The CDR3 spans 13 residues. In nucleotides, the CDR3 is TGTGCCAGCAGCTTTATATCTGGAAACACCATATATTTT. Residues: CASSFISGNTIYF.

In this sample, this clone turned up once. The J gene is TRBJ2-7, the V gene TRBV11-2, with TRBD1 as a possible D gene (6 bases). This CDR3 spans 17 amino acids. V was shortened by 6 bases and J by 0 bases, with 21 bases between the two germline ends. CDR1 and CDR2 (germline): SGHAT, FQNNGV. CDR3 DNA sequence: TGTGCCAGCAGTTTTACCAACAGGGTCGGCGTCTCCTACGAGCAGTACTTC. As protein: CASSFTNRVGVSYEQYF.